This T cell receptor beta chain was documented in a study of human T cells and chemical hapten exposure. Noted time point: patch test 3, about 24 weeks after DPC sensitization. Treatment defined: therapeutic diphenylcyclopropenone sensitization with weekly scalp DPC. In its sample, this clonotype was seen many times. Each CDR3 protein is one row after TCRdb ran MiXCR on the RACE reads. The table has 82,000 or so distinct CDR3 sequences, approximately 12% seen once. In germline, CDR1 is KGHSH, CDR2 LQKENI. The trim removed 1 base at V and 6 bases at J, leaving 13 bases unmatched. This CDR3 contains 17 residues.

This chain uses TRBV18 with TRBJ2-7, with 9 positions matching TRBD1. The clonotype was recovered from a woman aged 45-65 years with alopecia areata. Some clones in this sample may be carry-over from other donors' samples. The sequencing used whole blood, collected in connection with sensitization to the hapten diphenylcyclopropenone (DPC). The CDR3 region is CASSPLDTGGARSEQYF. CDR3 nucleotide sequence: TGTGCCAGCTCACCACTTGACACAGGGGGCGCTAGGTCCGAGCAGTACTTC. The full variable domain, its missing parts supplied by reference TRBV18 and TRBJ2-7, is NAGVMQNPRHLVRRRGQEARLRCSPMKGHSHVYWYRQLPEEGLKFMVYLQKENIIDESGMPKERFSAEFPKEGPSILRIQQVVRGDSAAYFCASSPLDTGGARSEQYFGPGTRLTVT.